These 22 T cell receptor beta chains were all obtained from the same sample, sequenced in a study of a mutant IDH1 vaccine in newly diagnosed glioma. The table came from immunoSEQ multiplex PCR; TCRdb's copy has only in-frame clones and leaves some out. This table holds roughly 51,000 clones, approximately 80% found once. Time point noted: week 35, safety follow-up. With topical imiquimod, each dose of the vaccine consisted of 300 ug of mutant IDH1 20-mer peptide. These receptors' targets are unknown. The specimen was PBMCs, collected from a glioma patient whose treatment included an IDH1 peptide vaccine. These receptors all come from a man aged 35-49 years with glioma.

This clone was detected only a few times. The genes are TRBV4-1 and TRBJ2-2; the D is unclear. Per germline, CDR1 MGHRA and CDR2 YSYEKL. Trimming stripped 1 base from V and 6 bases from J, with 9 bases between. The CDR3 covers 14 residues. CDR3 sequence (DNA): TGCGCCAGCAGCCAAGGCCCTGCATCCGGGGAGCTGTTTTTT. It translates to CASSQGPASGELFF.

CDR3: CASSFFYSNSPLHF. In nucleotides, the CDR3 is TGTGCCAGCAGCTTTTTTTATTCCAATTCACCCCTCCACTTT. The chain combines TRBV5-6 with TRBJ1-6; no definite D call. CDR1 and CDR2 from the germline V gene are SGHDT and YYEEEE. The CDR3 spans 14 residues. The V end lost 2 bases, the J end lost 7 bases, and 10 bases lay between the germline ends.

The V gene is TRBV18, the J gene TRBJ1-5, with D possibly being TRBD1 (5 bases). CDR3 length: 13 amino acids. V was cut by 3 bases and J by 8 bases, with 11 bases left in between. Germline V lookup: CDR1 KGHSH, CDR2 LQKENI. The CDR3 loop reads CASSPGPGEPQHF. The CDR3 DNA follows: TGTGCCAGCTCACCGGGGCCGGGCGAGCCCCAGCATTTT.

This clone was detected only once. CDR3 region: CASSALWGSANIQYF. In DNA, the CDR3 is TGTGCCAGCAGTGCCCTATGGGGGAGCGCCAACATTCAGTACTTC. The chain links TRBV9 to TRBJ2-4; D might be TRBD1 or TRBD2, each matching 5 bases. Germline lookup yields CDR1 SGDLS and CDR2 YYNGEE. V was shortened by 5 bases and J by 7 bases, with 19 bases between the two germline ends. The CDR3 is 15 amino acids.

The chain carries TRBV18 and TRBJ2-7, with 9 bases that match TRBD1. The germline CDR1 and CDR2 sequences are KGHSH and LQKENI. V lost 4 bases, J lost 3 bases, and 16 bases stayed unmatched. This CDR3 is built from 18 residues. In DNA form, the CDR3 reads TGTGCCAGCTCACGTAACAGGGGGCTAGGGCTGAGTAACTACGAGCAGTACTTC. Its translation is CASSRNRGLGLSNYEQYF.

The CDR3 DNA sequence: TGTGCCAGCAGTTACTCGAAGGGTCTGGGCACTGAAGCTTTCTTT. Protein: CASSYSKGLGTEAFF. V usage is TRBV6-5 and J usage is TRBJ1-1, with D hard to call. The germline V gene encodes CDR1 MNHEY and CDR2 SVGAGI. The CDR3 totals 15 residues. Trimming took 0 bases from V and 4 from J, leaving 12 bases between them.

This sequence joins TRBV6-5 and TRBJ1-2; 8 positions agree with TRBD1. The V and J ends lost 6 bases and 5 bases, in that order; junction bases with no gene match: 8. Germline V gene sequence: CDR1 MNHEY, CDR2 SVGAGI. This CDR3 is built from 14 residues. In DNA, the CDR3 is TGTGCCAGCAGCAGTCAGGGGGCGGAGTATGGCTACACCTTC. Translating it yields CASSSQGAEYGYTF.

The CDR3 region has the DNA TGCGCCAGCAGCGCGGGACAGTCCACCGGGGAGCTGTTTTTT. Protein sequence: CASSAGQSTGELFF. The gene calls are TRBV5-1 and TRBJ2-2; tentatively, D is TRBD1 (7 bases). Germline CDR1 and CDR2: SGHRS and YFSETQ. The CDR3 contains 14 residues. The V end was cut by 4 bases, the J end by 4 bases, with 11 bases between.

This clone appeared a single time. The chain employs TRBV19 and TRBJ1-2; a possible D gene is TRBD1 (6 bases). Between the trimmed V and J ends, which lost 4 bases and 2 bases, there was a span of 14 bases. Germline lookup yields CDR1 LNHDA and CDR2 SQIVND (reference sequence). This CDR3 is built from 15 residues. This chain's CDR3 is CASSTTGFFNYGYTF. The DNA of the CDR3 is TGTGCCAGTAGTACCACAGGGTTCTTCAACTATGGCTACACCTTC.

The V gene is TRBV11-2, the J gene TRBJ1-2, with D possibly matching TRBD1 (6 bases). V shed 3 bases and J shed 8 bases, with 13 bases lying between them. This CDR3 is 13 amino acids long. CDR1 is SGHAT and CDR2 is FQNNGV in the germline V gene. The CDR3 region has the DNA TGTGCCAGCAGCTTGGGGGGCTCGGGGGGCTACACCTTC. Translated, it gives CASSLGGSGGYTF. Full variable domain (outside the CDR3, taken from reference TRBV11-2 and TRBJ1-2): EAGVAQSPRYKIIEKRQSVAFWCNPISGHATLYWYQQILGQGPKLLIQFQNNGVVDDSQLPKDRFSAERLKGVDSTLKIQPAKLEDSAVYLCASSLGGSGGYTFGSGTRLTVV.

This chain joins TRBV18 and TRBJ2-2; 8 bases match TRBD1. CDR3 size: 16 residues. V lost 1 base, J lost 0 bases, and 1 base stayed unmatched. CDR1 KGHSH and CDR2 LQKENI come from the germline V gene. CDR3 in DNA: TGTGCCAGCTCACCACAGACAGGGGCGAACACCGGGGAGCTGTTTTTT. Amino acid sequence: CASSPQTGANTGELFF.

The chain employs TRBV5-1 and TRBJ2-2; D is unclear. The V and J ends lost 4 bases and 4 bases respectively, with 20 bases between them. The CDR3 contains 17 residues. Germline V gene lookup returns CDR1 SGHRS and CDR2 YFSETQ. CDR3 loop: CASSLFSRRPGTGELFF. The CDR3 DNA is TGCGCCAGCAGCCTCTTCTCGCGGCGGCCGGGCACCGGGGAGCTGTTTTTT.

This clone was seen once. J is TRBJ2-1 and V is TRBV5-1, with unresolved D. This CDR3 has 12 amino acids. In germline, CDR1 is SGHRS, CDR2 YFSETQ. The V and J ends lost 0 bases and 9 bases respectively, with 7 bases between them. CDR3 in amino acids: CASSLDRGEQFF. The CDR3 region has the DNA TGCGCCAGCAGCTTGGACAGAGGTGAGCAGTTCTTC.

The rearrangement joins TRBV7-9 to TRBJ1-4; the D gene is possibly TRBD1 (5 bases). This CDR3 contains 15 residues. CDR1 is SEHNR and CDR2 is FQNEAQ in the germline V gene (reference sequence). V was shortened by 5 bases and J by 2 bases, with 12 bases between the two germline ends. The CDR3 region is CASSTYAGTNEKLFF. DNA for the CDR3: TGTGCCAGCAGCACCTATGCAGGGACTAATGAAAAACTGTTTTTT.

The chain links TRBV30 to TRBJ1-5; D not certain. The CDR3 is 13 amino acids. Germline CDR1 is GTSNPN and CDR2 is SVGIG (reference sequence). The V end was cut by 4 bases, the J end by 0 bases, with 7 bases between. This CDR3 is CAWTRNSNQPQHF. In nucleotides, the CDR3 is TGTGCCTGGACTCGGAATAGCAATCAGCCCCAGCATTTT.

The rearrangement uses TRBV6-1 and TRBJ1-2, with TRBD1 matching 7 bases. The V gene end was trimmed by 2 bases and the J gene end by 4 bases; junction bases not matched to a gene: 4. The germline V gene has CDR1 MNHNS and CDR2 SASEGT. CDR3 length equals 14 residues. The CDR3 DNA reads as TGTGCCAGCAGTGAAATGACAGGGTCCTATGGCTACACCTTC. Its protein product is CASSEMTGSYGYTF.

DNA for the CDR3: TGTGCCACCAGCAGAACCGACCCGCGACAGGGGATAGGAGAAAAACTGTTTTTT. Protein: CATSRTDPRQGIGEKLFF. The J gene is TRBJ1-4, the V gene TRBV15; 8 bases are shared with TRBD1. The V gene end was trimmed by 2 bases and the J gene end by 8 bases; junction bases not matched to a gene: 16. Germline V CDR1 and CDR2: LNHNV, YYDKDF (reference sequence). This CDR3 is built from 18 residues.

The CDR3 coding sequence is TGTGCCAGCAGCTTAACCTTAGCGGGGGTTGGATACTACGAGCAGTACTTC. Translated, it gives CASSLTLAGVGYYEQYF. The V gene is TRBV7-8, the J gene TRBJ2-7; 9 nucleotides line up with TRBD2. This CDR3 is built from 17 residues. Losses at the gene ends were 2 bases for V and 3 bases for J; bases not matched to a gene: 11. Germline V lookup: CDR1 SGHVS, CDR2 FQNEAQ.

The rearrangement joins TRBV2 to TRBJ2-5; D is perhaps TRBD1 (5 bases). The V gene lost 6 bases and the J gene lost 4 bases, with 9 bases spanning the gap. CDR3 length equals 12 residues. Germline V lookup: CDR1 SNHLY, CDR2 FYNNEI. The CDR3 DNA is TGTGCCAGCAGACTGGGGCTAGAGACCCAGTACTTC. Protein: CASRLGLETQYF. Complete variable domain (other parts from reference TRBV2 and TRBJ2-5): EPEVTQTPSHQVTQMGQEVILRCVPISNHLYFYWYRQILGQKVEFLVSFYNNEISEKSEIFDDQFSVERPDGSNFTLKIRSTKLEDSAMYFCASRLGLETQYFGPGTRLLVL.

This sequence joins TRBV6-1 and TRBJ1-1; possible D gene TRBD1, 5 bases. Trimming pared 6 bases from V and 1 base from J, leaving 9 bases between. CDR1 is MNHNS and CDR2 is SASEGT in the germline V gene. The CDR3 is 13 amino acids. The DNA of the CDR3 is TGTGCCAGCAGAGACGGGGGGAACACTGAAGCTTTCTTT. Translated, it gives CASRDGGNTEAFF.

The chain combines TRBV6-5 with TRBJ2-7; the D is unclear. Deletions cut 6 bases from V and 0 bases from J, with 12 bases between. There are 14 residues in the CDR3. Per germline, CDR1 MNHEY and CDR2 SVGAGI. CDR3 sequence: CASRLDMSSYEQYF. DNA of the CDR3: TGTGCCAGCAGACTCGATATGAGCTCCTACGAGCAGTACTTC.

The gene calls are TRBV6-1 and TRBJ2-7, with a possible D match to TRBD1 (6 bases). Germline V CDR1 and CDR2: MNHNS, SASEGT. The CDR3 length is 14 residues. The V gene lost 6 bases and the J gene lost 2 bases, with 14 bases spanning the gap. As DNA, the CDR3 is TGTGCCAGCAGCCTCCCGGGACAAACCTACGAGCAGTACTTC. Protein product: CASSLPGQTYEQYF.